Listed below are T cell receptor beta chains from one sample, sequenced in a study of shared clonotypes between healthy human individuals. Some clones are missing from TCRdb's copy, which holds only in-frame ones; the method was immunoSEQ multiplex PCR. This sample yields hundreds of thousands of clones, of which roughly 83% are seen a single time; about 12% belongs to the top ten. Material for sequencing was PBMCs. Every receptor here comes from a woman in her 40s in good health. Some clones in this sample may be carry-over from other donors' samples. The CDR3 runs from the conserved cysteine through the conserved F or W.

V: TRBV5-4; length: 15; J: TRBJ2-4; CDR3: CASSPDIWGKNIQYF
V: TRBV4-1; length: 15; J: TRBJ2-3; CDR3: CASSPRAQGTDTQYF
V: TRBV4-2; length: 16; J: TRBJ2-3; CDR3: CASSQDPTSGADTQYF
V: TRBV9; length: 13; J: TRBJ2-7; CDR3: CASSVATKAEQYF
V: TRBV2; length: 17; J: TRBJ2-3; CDR3: CASSSQPGTSSTDTQYF
V: TRBV27; length: 14; J: TRBJ2-2; CDR3: CASSWRDRSGELFF
V: TRBV7-2; length: 17; J: TRBJ2-3; CDR3: CASSLIRLASFTDTQYF
V: TRBV25-1; length: 13; J: -; CDR3: CASSEGARYEQYF
V: TRBV28; length: 16; J: TRBJ2-2; CDR3: CASSFLAWVDTGELFF
V: TRBV5-4; length: 13; J: TRBJ2-1; CDR3: CASSLVKENEQFF
V: TRBV7-8; length: 11; J: TRBJ2-7; CDR3: CASSLQGEQYF
V: TRBV7-3; length: 17; J: TRBJ2-4; CDR3: CASSLVGTSGTKNIQYF
V: TRBV5-1; length: 15; J: TRBJ1-1; CDR3: CASSLEGWGGTEAFF
V: TRBV5-1; length: 13; J: TRBJ1-2; CDR3: CASSSGTLGRYTF
V: TRBV9; length: 18; J: TRBJ2-3; CDR3: CASSPYPGGRRGTDTQYF
V: TRBV30; length: 15; J: TRBJ2-5; CDR3: CACITGTGGQETQYF
V: TRBV27; length: 16; J: TRBJ2-3; CDR3: CASSSPMREGPYTQYF
V: TRBV18; length: 15; J: TRBJ2-7; CDR3: CASSPRTSSSYEQYF
V: TRBV7-2; length: 16; J: TRBJ2-2; CDR3: CASSHRSSANTGELFF
V: TRBV19; length: 14; J: TRBJ1-1; CDR3: CASRYQGLNTEAFF
V: TRBV7-9; length: 15; J: TRBJ2-2; CDR3: CATGLAGPNTGELFF
V: TRBV6-4; length: 15; J: TRBJ2-1; CDR3: CASSDGAGGHNEQFF
V: TRBV7-8; length: 16; J: TRBJ1-6; CDR3: CASSSDRSSYNSPLHF
V: TRBV20-1; length: 11; J: TRBJ2-3; CDR3: CSAQGGNPQYF
V: TRBV10-1; length: 15; J: TRBJ1-1; CDR3: CASSPFGRMNTEAFF
V: TRBV5-1; length: 15; J: TRBJ2-1; CDR3: CASSLVDGQGNEQFF
V: TRBV21-1; length: 15; J: TRBJ2-7; CDR3: CAKCRETSGSYEQYF
V: TRBV6-5; length: 14; J: TRBJ2-5; CDR3: CASSYTGLKETQYF
V: TRBV9; length: 12; J: TRBJ1-3; CDR3: CASSTEGNTIYF
V: TRBV19; length: 16; J: TRBJ2-7; CDR3: CASSYPGTGGSYEQYF
V: TRBV19; length: 14; J: TRBJ2-1; CDR3: CASSLLAGLEEQFF
V: TRBV6-6; length: 13; J: TRBJ2-3; CDR3: CAGGRRGTDTQYF
V: TRBV28; length: 16; J: TRBJ1-5; CDR3: CASSLSGNMGNQPQHF
V: TRBV15; length: 16; J: TRBJ2-1; CDR3: CATSRDGRAGINEQFF
V: TRBV5-1; length: 14; J: TRBJ2-2; CDR3: CASSFQAHTGELFF
V: TRBV6-1; length: 16; J: TRBJ2-1; CDR3: CASSAQVAGGLNEQFF
V: TRBV6-4; length: 13; J: TRBJ2-3; CDR3: CASSDQVTDTQYF
V: TRBV30; length: 12; J: TRBJ1-2; CDR3: CAWSVGGKGYTF
V: TRBV7-2; length: 14; J: TRBJ1-5; CDR3: CASSTGGYRQPQHF
V: TRBV11-2; length: 12; J: TRBJ2-7; CDR3: CASSFPGNEQYF
V: TRBV20-1; length: 11; J: TRBJ2-4; CDR3: CSALETESQYF
V: TRBV28; length: 15; J: TRBJ2-1; CDR3: CASSLGSGDYNEQFF
V: TRBV5-4; length: 15; J: TRBJ2-7; CDR3: CASSLPRGLSYEQCF
V: TRBV5-4; length: 15; J: TRBJ2-2; CDR3: CASSPQGADTGELFF
V: TRBV9; length: 12; J: TRBJ1-3; CDR3: CASSVGGNTIYF
V: TRBV28; length: 16; J: TRBJ1-5; CDR3: CASSRIGTGFTQPQHF
V: TRBV30; length: 13; J: TRBJ1-5; CDR3: CAWRGTGGQPQHF
V: TRBV5-4; length: 15; J: TRBJ1-2; CDR3: CASSLAGVRYGGYTF
V: TRBV5-5; length: 15; J: TRBJ2-7; CDR3: CASSLGAGTPYEQYF
V: TRBV4-1; length: 15; J: TRBJ1-2; CDR3: CASSQEPGVSYGYTF
V: TRBV7-2; length: 15; J: TRBJ2-1; CDR3: CASSLDGGGNNEQFF
V: TRBV4-2; length: 20; J: TRBJ2-3; CDR3: CASSQRLRTSGRIATDTQYF
V: TRBV6-1; length: 15; J: TRBJ1-5; CDR3: CASRWGAASNQPQHF
V: TRBV28; length: 15; J: TRBJ2-5; CDR3: CASSDRTSDQETQYF
V: TRBV27; length: 12; J: TRBJ2-7; CDR3: CASRSLSYEQYF
V: TRBV5-1; length: 15; J: TRBJ2-5; CDR3: CASSLGLSRGETQYF
V: TRBV18; length: 15; J: TRBJ1-4; CDR3: CASSTRQATNEKLFF
V: TRBV14; length: 15; J: TRBJ1-2; CDR3: CASSRPGQGNYGYTF
V: TRBV11-2; length: 15; J: TRBJ1-2; CDR3: CASSPTRLTFYGYTF